One and the same sample provided the 25 T cell receptor beta chains below, sequenced in a study of somatic mutations in cytotoxic T cells in rheumatoid arthritis. Libraries were prepared by immunoSEQ multiplex PCR; TCRdb keeps only in-frame clonotypes and omits some of them. The data contain some 27,000 clones, under 75% of them singletons. Sequencing input: CD8+ T cells sorted from blood. Receptors originate from a woman under 30 in good health.

CDR3 nucleotides: TGTGCCAGCAGCTTAGGGAGGACAGCCGATCTCCACTTT. Translated: CASSLGRTADLHF. The chain joins TRBV11-1 to TRBJ1-6; possible D gene TRBD1, 6 bases. There are 13 residues in the CDR3. The V end was cut by 1 base, the J end by 16 bases, with 14 bases between. Germline lookup yields CDR1 SGHAT and CDR2 FQDESV (reference sequence).

The chain couples TRBV6-6 to TRBJ2-3; no definite D call. Germline CDR1 reads MNHNY; CDR2 reads SVGAGI (reference sequence). The CDR3 consists of 14 residues. V lost 5 bases and J 6 bases, leaving 15 bases between the germline ends. CDR3 residues: CASSPDPLEDTQYF. In nucleotides, the CDR3 is TGTGCCAGCAGTCCGGACCCACTGGAGGATACGCAGTATTTT.

The rearrangement joins TRBV11-2 to TRBJ2-7, with 8 bases aligning to TRBD1. The CDR3 has 13 amino acids. Germline trimming cut 5 bases from V and 3 bases from J; bases unmatched to any gene: 3. Germline CDR1 reads SGHAT; CDR2 reads FQNNGV. The CDR3 is CASSRGTGYEQYF. The CDR3 DNA follows: TGTGCCAGCAGCAGAGGGACAGGCTACGAGCAGTACTTC.

The chain links TRBV6-5 to TRBJ1-3; D gene ambiguous. V gave up 2 bases and J gave up 3 bases, with 2 bases separating them. Germline V lookup: CDR1 MNHEY, CDR2 SVGAGI. CDR3 length equals 12 residues. CDR3 residues: CASSYDGNTIYF. The CDR3 DNA is TGTGCCAGCAGTTACGATGGAAACACCATATATTTT.

This clone was counted only a few times. The V and J genes are TRBV29-1 and TRBJ1-1; possibly TRBD1 for D (5 bases). This CDR3 region has 14 residues. Trimming cost V 5 bases and J 0 bases, with 13 bases left between them. Germline CDR1 is SQVTM and CDR2 is ANQGSEA. CDR3 bases: TGCAGCGTTATAATGGGGGGAATGAACACTGAAGCTTTCTTT. Translation: CSVIMGGMNTEAFF.

This clone was recorded once. In nucleotides, the CDR3 is TGCAGCGTTGGGGGACTAGCGGGACACAATGAGCAGTTCTTC. It codes for CSVGGLAGHNEQFF. V gene TRBV29-1 combines with J gene TRBJ2-1; TRBD2 agrees at 13 bases. Germline CDR1 is SQVTM and CDR2 is ANQGSEA. The V segment lost 4 bases and the J segment 5 bases; nucleotides outside the gene matches: 2. This CDR3 has 14 residues.

The rearrangement uses TRBV4-2 and TRBJ1-1; D is unresolved. Germline V gene sequence: CDR1 LGHNA, CDR2 YNFKEQ. The CDR3 covers 16 residues. Trimming took 0 bases from V and 0 from J, leaving 11 bases between them. CDR3 coding DNA: TGTGCCAGCAGCCAAGATTGGCAGAGTATGAACACTGAAGCTTTCTTT. Its protein is CASSQDWQSMNTEAFF.

In its sample, this clone was seen once. The CDR3 is CASTGSSGANVLTF. CDR3 DNA sequence: TGTGCCAGCACTGGCAGCTCTGGGGCCAACGTCCTGACTTTC. The chain combines TRBV6-5 with TRBJ2-6; no clear D gene. V was trimmed by 7 bases and J by 0 bases, leaving 7 bases between them. In germline, CDR1 is MNHEY, CDR2 SVGAGI. This CDR3 comprises 14 residues.

The chain is built from TRBV5-4 and TRBJ2-3; D gene ambiguous. Between the trimmed V and J ends, which lost 5 bases and 4 bases, there was a span of 5 bases. The V gene's germline CDR1 is SGHNT and CDR2 YYREEE (reference sequence). This CDR3 spans 11 amino acids. The chain's CDR3 is CASRGPDTQYF. The CDR3 nucleotides read TGTGCCAGCAGGGGTCCAGATACGCAGTATTTT. Full variable domain (outside the CDR3, taken from reference TRBV5-4 and TRBJ2-3): ETGVTQSPTHLIKTRGQQVTLRCSSQSGHNTVSWYQQALGQGPQFIFQYYREEENGRGNFPPRFSGLQFPNYSSELNVNALELDDSALYLCASRGPDTQYFGPGTRLTVL.

In this sample, this clone turned up a few times. The rearrangement links TRBV11-2 to TRBJ2-7; D is possibly TRBD2 (5 bases). The V end lost 1 base, the J end lost 4 bases, and 11 bases lay between the germline ends. The CDR3 consists of 14 residues. The germline V gene has CDR1 SGHAT and CDR2 FQNNGV. CDR3 protein: CASSLGGRGYEQYV. As DNA, the CDR3 is TGTGCCAGCAGCTTAGGGGGTCGGGGATACGAGCAGTACGTC.

The chain couples TRBV28 to TRBJ2-5; 10 bases fit TRBD2. Losses at the gene ends were 7 bases for V and 3 bases for J; bases not matched to a gene: 8. The length of the CDR3 is 15 residues. Germline CDR1 reads MDHEN; CDR2 reads SYDVKM. CDR3 amino acids: CASTWAAGGEETQYF. CDR3 nucleotides: TGTGCCAGCACCTGGGCAGCGGGAGGGGAAGAGACCCAGTACTTC.

The V and J genes are TRBV7-6 and TRBJ2-7; no definite D call. The germline V gene has CDR1 SGHVS and CDR2 FNYEAQ. The CDR3 runs 13 residues. With 0 bases removed from V and 4 bases from J, the gap between germline ends came to 7 bases. The CDR3 nucleotides read TGTGCCAGCAGCTTAGCGCCAGATTACGAGCAGTACTTC. Residues: CASSLAPDYEQYF.

The chain employs TRBV7-8 and TRBJ2-7, with a possible D match to TRBD1 (6 bases). The V end was cut by 1 base, the J end by 0 bases, with 13 bases between. Germline V CDR1 and CDR2: SGHVS, FQNEAQ. The CDR3 length is 16 residues. This chain's CDR3 is CASSLEGTFYSYEQYF. CDR3 sequence (DNA): TGTGCCAGCAGCTTAGAAGGGACATTTTACTCCTACGAGCAGTACTTC.

The J gene is TRBJ1-5, the V gene TRBV4-1, with unresolved D. This CDR3 spans 15 amino acids. Germline-derived CDR1 and CDR2 are MGHRA and YSYEKL. Trimming removed 4 bases at V and 4 bases at J, with 14 bases between. The CDR3 sequence: CASSPNPAENQPQHF. In DNA, the CDR3 is TGCGCCAGCAGCCCAAATCCAGCGGAAAATCAGCCCCAGCATTTT.

The V and J genes are TRBV5-5 and TRBJ1-1; TRBD1 is a possible D gene (5 bases). The V gene's germline CDR1 is SGHKS and CDR2 YYEKEE (reference sequence). The length of the CDR3 is 13 residues. V lost 6 bases and J 1 base, leaving 10 bases between the germline ends. The CDR3 sequence is CASNLGQNTEAFF. CDR3 bases: TGTGCCAGCAACCTAGGACAGAACACTGAAGCTTTCTTT.

This rearrangement joins TRBV27 to TRBJ2-1; a possible D gene is TRBD1 (6 bases). The V and J ends lost 5 bases and 15 bases respectively, with 23 bases between them. This CDR3 has 14 residues. In germline, CDR1 is MNHEY, CDR2 SMNVEV (reference sequence). CDR3 sequence reads: CASSPAGAGQPGFF. The CDR3 nucleotides are TGTGCCAGCAGTCCGGCCGGAGCCGGACAGCCCGGGTTCTTC.

This chain links TRBV7-6 with TRBJ1-1; possibly TRBD1 for D (5 bases). V was trimmed by 1 base and J by 11 bases, leaving 14 bases between them. The CDR3 extends over 13 amino acids. The germline CDR1 and CDR2 sequences are SGHVS and FNYEAQ. The CDR3 region is CASSLGGTFEAFF. CDR3 sequence (DNA): TGTGCCAGCAGCTTAGGGGGGACCTTCGAGGCTTTCTTT.

This chain connects TRBV28 to TRBJ1-5; 7 nucleotides line up with TRBD1. With V trimmed by 6 bases and J by 1 base, 6 bases remained unmatched. Germline V gives CDR1 MDHEN, CDR2 SYDVKM. The CDR3 is 15 amino acids. The CDR3: CASSPGTVSNQPQHF. The CDR3 region has the DNA TGTGCCAGCAGCCCAGGGACAGTCAGCAATCAGCCCCAGCATTTT.

The chain carries TRBV7-9 and TRBJ2-3; D is perhaps TRBD2 (6 bases). CDR3 length: 14 amino acids. The ends were cut back, 2 bases at V and 6 bases at J, with 12 bases in the middle. Germline CDR1 reads SEHNR; CDR2 reads FQNEAQ (reference sequence). For the CDR3, the DNA is TGTGCCAGCAGCTTATTTGGTGGAGGGGATACGCAGTATTTT. Translating gives CASSLFGGGDTQYF.

CDR3 bases: TGTGCCAGCAGTTTCCCGGGACTAGCGAACACCGGGGAGCTGTTTTTT. This sequence encodes CASSFPGLANTGELFF. This chain links TRBV28 with TRBJ2-2; 8 positions agree with TRBD2. J was trimmed by 0 bases and V by 3 bases; bases with no gene match: 3. Germline lookup yields CDR1 MDHEN and CDR2 SYDVKM. This CDR3 is 16 amino acids long. The full variable domain, in which reference TRBV28 and TRBJ2-2 provide the parts outside the CDR3, is DVKVTQSSRYLVKRTGEKVFLECVQDMDHENMFWYRQDPGLGLRLIYFSYDVKMKEKGDIPEGYSVSREKKERFSLILESASTNQTSMYLCASSFPGLANTGELFFGEGSRLTVL.

This chain connects TRBV6-1 to TRBJ2-7; possible D gene TRBD1, 6 bases. Trimming left V 2 bases short and J 0 bases short, with 14 bases between. CDR3 size: 16 residues. Per the germline V gene, CDR1 is MNHNS and CDR2 is SASEGT. The CDR3 DNA reads TGTGCCAGCAGTGAATTAGAAGGGGGATTCTCCTACGAGCAGTACGTC. Protein: CASSELEGGFSYEQYV.

This clone showed up just once. This CDR3 reads CATSRDSLHHEQYF. DNA for the CDR3: TGTGCCACCAGCAGAGATAGCCTTCACCACGAGCAGTACTTC. This chain uses TRBV15 with TRBJ2-7; D gene uncertain. This CDR3 is 14 amino acids long. The germline V and J ends were trimmed by 0 bases and 5 bases, with 11 bases remaining between them. Germline lookup yields CDR1 LNHNV and CDR2 YYDKDF (reference sequence).

The J gene is TRBJ2-1, the V gene TRBV6-5, with D perhaps matching TRBD2 (6 bases). The CDR3 totals 15 residues. V gave up 5 bases and J gave up 4 bases, with 15 bases separating them. Germline V gene data show CDR1 as MNHEY and CDR2 as SVGAGI. The CDR3 sequence is CASSLRGGPYNEQFF. The DNA for the CDR3 is TGTGCCAGCAGTCTTCGGGGAGGCCCTTACAATGAGCAGTTCTTC.

This clone has just one count. This sequence joins TRBV9 and TRBJ1-1, with D maybe TRBD1 (5 bases). V lost 4 bases and J 5 bases, leaving 18 bases between the germline ends. Germline assignment: CDR1 SGDLS and CDR2 YYNGEE. The length of the CDR3 is 15 residues. CDR3 bases: TGTGCCAGCAGCCCCCTCCTGGGGGGGTCTACTGAAGCTTTCTTT. Amino acids: CASSPLLGGSTEAFF.

The gene calls are TRBV9 and TRBJ2-1, with D maybe TRBD2 (6 bases). The germline V gene has CDR1 SGDLS and CDR2 YYNGEE. V shed 0 bases and J shed 7 bases, with 8 bases lying between them. This CDR3 comprises 13 residues. The CDR3 nucleotides read TGTGCCAGCAGCGTAGGGGACTTTAATGAGCAGTTCTTC. Translating it yields CASSVGDFNEQFF. The full variable domain, in which reference TRBV9 and TRBJ2-1 provide the parts outside the CDR3, is DSGVTQTPKHLITATGQRVTLRCSPRSGDLSVYWYQQSLDQGLQFLIQYYNGEERAKGNILERFSAQQFPDLHSELNLSSLELGDSALYFCASSVGDFNEQFFGPGTRLTVL.